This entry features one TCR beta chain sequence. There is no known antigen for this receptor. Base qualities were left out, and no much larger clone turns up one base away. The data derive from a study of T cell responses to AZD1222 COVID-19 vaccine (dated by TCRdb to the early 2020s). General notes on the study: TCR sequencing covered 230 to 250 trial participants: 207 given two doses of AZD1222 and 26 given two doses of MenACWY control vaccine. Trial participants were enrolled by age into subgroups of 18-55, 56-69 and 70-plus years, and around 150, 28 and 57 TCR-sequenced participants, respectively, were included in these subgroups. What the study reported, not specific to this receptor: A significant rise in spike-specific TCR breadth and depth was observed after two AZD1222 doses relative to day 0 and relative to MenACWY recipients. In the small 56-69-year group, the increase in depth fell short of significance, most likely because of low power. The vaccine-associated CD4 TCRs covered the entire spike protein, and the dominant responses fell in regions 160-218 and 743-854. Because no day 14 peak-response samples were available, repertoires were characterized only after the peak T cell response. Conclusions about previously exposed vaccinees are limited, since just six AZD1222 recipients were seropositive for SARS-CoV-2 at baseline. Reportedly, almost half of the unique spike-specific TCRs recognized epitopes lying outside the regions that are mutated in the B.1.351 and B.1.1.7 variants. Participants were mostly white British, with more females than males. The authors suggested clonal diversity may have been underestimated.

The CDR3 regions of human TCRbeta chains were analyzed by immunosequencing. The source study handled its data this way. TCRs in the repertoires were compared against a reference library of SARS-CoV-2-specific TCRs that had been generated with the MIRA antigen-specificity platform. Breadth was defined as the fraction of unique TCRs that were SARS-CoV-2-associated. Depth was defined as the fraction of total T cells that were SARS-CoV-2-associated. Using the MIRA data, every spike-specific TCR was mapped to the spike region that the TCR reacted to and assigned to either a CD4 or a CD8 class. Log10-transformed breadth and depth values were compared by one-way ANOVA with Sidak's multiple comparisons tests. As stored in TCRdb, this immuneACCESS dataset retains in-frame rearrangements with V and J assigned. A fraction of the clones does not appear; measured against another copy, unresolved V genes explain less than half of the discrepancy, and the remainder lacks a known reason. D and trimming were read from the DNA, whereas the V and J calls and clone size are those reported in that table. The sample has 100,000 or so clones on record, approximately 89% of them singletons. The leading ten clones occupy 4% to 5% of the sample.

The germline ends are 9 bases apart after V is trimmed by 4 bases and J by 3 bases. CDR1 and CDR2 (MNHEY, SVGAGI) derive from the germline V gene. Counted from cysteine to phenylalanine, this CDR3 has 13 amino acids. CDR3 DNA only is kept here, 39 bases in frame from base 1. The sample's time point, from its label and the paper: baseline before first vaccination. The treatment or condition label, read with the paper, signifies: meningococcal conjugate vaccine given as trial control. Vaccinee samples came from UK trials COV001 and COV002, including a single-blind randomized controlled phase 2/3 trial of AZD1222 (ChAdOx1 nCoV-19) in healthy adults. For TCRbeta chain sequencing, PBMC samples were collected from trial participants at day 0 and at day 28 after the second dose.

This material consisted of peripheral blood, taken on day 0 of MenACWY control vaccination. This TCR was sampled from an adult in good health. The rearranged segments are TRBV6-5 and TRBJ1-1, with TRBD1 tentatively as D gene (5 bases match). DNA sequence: TGTGCCAGCAGTTTCAGACAGCACACTGAAGCTTTCTTT. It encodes CASSFRQHTEAFF.